One and the same sample provided the 21 T cell receptor beta chains below, sequenced in a study of CD8+ T cells in alopecia areata. A sort of pooled cutaneous lymph node cells used CD4, CD8alpha, NKG2D, NKG2ACE and other stains. The authors extracted RNA and reverse transcribed it into cDNA as the sequencing template. The repertoire was sequenced with immunoSEQ multiplex PCR; TCRdb's copy has only in-frame clones and lacks some. Singletons are absent from the sample, which has over 250,000 clones. Sequenced sample: CD4+ T cells sorted from a lymph node. The receptors shown here come from a C3H/HeJ mouse with alopecia areata. The MHC haplotype of this mouse line is H2-k.

This clone turned up a few times. The genes are named according to mouse. The CDR3 end is not reached by the read, which stops 3 residues before it; the germline J gene fills it in. The V gene is TRBV13-1, the J gene TRBJ1-6; D gene ambiguous. TRBJ1-6 is assigned to the ORF class and has an uncertain function. V lost 2 bases to trimming and J lost 5 bases, with 11 bases between them. The CDR3 length is 15 residues. Germline loops: CDR1 NSHNY, CDR2 SYGAGN. The CDR3 sequence: CASSEVEQNNSPLYF. CDR3 bases read: TGTGCCAGCAGTGAAGTGGAACAGAATAATTCGCCC.

This clone was seen a handful of times. The genes and germline here are from mouse. The read comes to an end 4 residues before the CDR3 does, leaving the germline J gene to fill in the end. The chain joins TRBV13-3 to TRBJ1-1, with 8 bases lining up with TRBD1. J was trimmed by 4 bases and V by 5 bases; bases with no gene match: 1. The CDR3 totals 12 residues. Germline CDR1 and CDR2: NNHDY and SYVADS. This CDR3 is CASRDRATEVFF. The DNA read from the CDR3 is TGTGCCAGCAGGGACAGGGCCACA.

A few counts support this clone. Genes and germline are mouse. The read is 4 residues too short to cover the CDR3 end, so that end is filled in from the germline J gene. The sample contains more than one DNA sequence encoding this CDR3. The genes are TRBV19 and TRBJ2-5; 7 bases are shared with TRBD2. J gave up 3 bases and V 2 bases, and 3 bases lay outside the gene matches. Germline CDR1 reads FNHDT; CDR2 reads SITEND (reference sequence). The length of the CDR3 is 14 residues. This CDR3 reads CASSISWGQDTQYF. The part of the CDR3 DNA that was read is TGTGCCAGCAGTATTTCCTGGGGGCAAGAC.

Comment on this clone: Genes and germline come from the mouse. Read coverage stops 4 residues before the CDR3 terminus; the germline J gene supplies the remainder. Other DNA sequences of this sample code for an identical CDR3. The chain carries TRBV13-1 and TRBJ1-1, with D perhaps matching TRBD1 (5 bases). The V end was cut by 0 bases, the J end by 1 base, with 7 bases between. The CDR3 is 14 residues long. CDR1 NSHNY and CDR2 SYGAGN come from the germline V gene. CDR3 DNA (partial): TGTGCCAGCAGTGATGCTGGGGGGAACACA. Translating gives CASSDAGGNT. The entire CDR3 sequence reads CASSDAGGNTEVFF.

With respect to this clone: The listed genes are named as in mouse. The read terminates 3 residues ahead of where the CDR3 ends, so the germline J gene completes it. V gene TRBV13-3 combines with J gene TRBJ1-6; TRBD1 might be the D (5 bases). TRBJ1-6 qualifies as an ORF whose function is uncertain. Germline CDR1 and CDR2: NNHDY and SYVADS. This CDR3 has 15 amino acids. Between the trimmed V and J ends, which lost 2 bases and 0 bases, there was a span of 6 bases. Partial CDR3 DNA: TGTGCCAGCAGTGAGACAGATTCCTATAATTCGCCC. Its protein is CASSETDSYNSP. The whole CDR3 sequence is CASSETDSYNSPLYF.

With respect to this clone: Mouse gene names apply. The part of the CDR3 DNA that was read is TGTGCCAGCAGGGGACAGAATAATTCGCCC. Protein product: CASRGQNNSP. From start to end, the CDR3 is CASRGQNNSPLYF. The chain uses TRBV13-1 and TRBJ1-6, with 7 bases that match TRBD1. The read comes to an end 3 residues before the CDR3 does, leaving the germline J gene to fill in the end. TRBJ1-6 is an open reading frame, and its role is uncertain. The CDR3 loop spans 13 amino acids. Germline lookup yields CDR1 NSHNY and CDR2 SYGAGN. V lost 5 bases to trimming and J lost 5 bases; unmatched junction nucleotides: 1.

The table lists this clone with a few counts. Gene names are mouse gene names. The missing CDR3 end, 3 residues past where the read stops, is filled in from the germline J gene. V is TRBV13-2 and J is TRBJ1-6, with TRBD1 matching over 11 bases. TRBJ1-6 is sorted into the ORF group, with uncertain function. Germline trimming cut 0 bases from V and 9 bases from J; bases unmatched to any gene: 8. The CDR3 covers 17 residues. Germline values: CDR1 NNHNN, CDR2 SYGAGS (reference sequence). Partial CDR3 DNA: TGTGCCAGCGGTGATGCAGGGACAGGGGGAAGGGGTTCGCCC. As protein: CASGDAGTGGRGSP. The whole CDR3 is CASGDAGTGGRGSPLYF.

This clone occurred a few times. Mouse germline and gene names are used. Read data end 4 residues before the CDR3 end; the end is taken from the germline J gene. The J gene is TRBJ2-5, the V gene TRBV13-1, with D unresolved. V lost 1 base, J lost 2 bases, and 5 bases lay in between. The CDR3 contains 13 residues. CDR1 is NSHNY and CDR2 is SYGAGN in the germline V gene. The covered CDR3 bases are TGTGCCAGCAGTGATATCAGCCAAGAC. Protein product: CASSDISQD. The entire CDR3 protein reads CASSDISQDTQYF.

This clone was counted a few times. Each gene name is a mouse one. From the germline J gene comes the end of the CDR3, since the read stops 4 residues before it. Other DNA variants within this sample encode the same CDR3. V usage is TRBV31 and J usage is TRBJ2-5, with D possibly TRBD1 on 6 matching bases. Germline lookup yields CDR1 GKSSPN and CDR2 SITVG. This CDR3 contains 14 residues. V dropped 1 base and J dropped 2 bases, with 10 bases sitting between them. CDR3 bases read: TGTGCCTGGAGTCCGGGACAACTCCAAGAC. Protein product: CAWSPGQLQD. The full CDR3 reads CAWSPGQLQDTQYF.

The table lists this clone with a few counts. Genes and germline are mouse. With the read ending 4 residues before the CDR3 end, the germline J gene is used to fill in that end. This chain connects TRBV5 to TRBJ2-1, with 11 bases lining up with TRBD1. The CDR3 spans 15 residues. Germline V lookup: CDR1 LGHNA, CDR2 YNLKQL (reference sequence). The part of the CDR3 DNA that was read is TGTGCCAGCAGCCAAGAGGGACAGGGGGAAGCT. It specifies CASSQEGQGEA. The entire CDR3 is CASSQEGQGEAEQFF.

For this clone: Genes and germline are mouse. The read terminates 4 residues ahead of where the CDR3 ends, so the germline J gene completes it. The V and J genes are TRBV14 and TRBJ2-3; D not resolved. The CDR3 consists of 13 residues. Germline V gene data show CDR1 as SGHDT and CDR2 as FRDEAV. Trimming took 3 bases from V and 0 from J, leaving 5 bases between them. The CDR3 loop reads CASSSHSAETLYF. CDR3 DNA, as far as it was read: TGTGCCAGCAGTTCCCATAGTGCAGAA.

This clone has just a few counts. Genes and germline come from the mouse. Sequencing ends 4 residues short of the CDR3 end; the germline J gene provides the rest. The chain joins TRBV19 to TRBJ1-1, with 7 bases aligning to TRBD1. J was trimmed by 4 bases and V by 4 bases; bases with no gene match: 7. There are 14 residues in the CDR3. Per the germline V gene, CDR1 is FNHDT and CDR2 is SITEND (reference sequence). CDR3 sequence: CASSPKTGSTEVFF. The CDR3 DNA, read in part, is TGTGCCAGCAGTCCCAAGACAGGGAGCACA.

This clone was seen ten or more times. The germline and genes are mouse ones. The read terminates 4 residues ahead of where the CDR3 ends, so the germline J gene completes it. In the same sample, other DNA sequences code for this CDR3. The genes are TRBV1 and TRBJ2-5, with D perhaps TRBD1 (5 bases). The CDR3 has 14 amino acids. The germline V gene has CDR1 NSQYPW and CDR2 LRSPGD (reference sequence). The covered CDR3 bases are TGCACCTGCAGTGCAGATCAGGGCCGGGAC. Residues: CTCSADQGRD. Given in full, the CDR3 is CTCSADQGRDTQYF.

To note about this clone: Gene names are mouse gene names. Coverage ceases 4 residues before the CDR3 finishes, and the germline J gene fills in the end. This chain joins TRBV31 and TRBJ2-5; tentative D call: TRBD2 (6 bases). Trimming shortened V by 1 base and J by 2 bases, and 10 bases separated the two germline ends. The CDR3 sequence is 14 residues long. Looked up from germline, CDR1 is GKSSPN and CDR2 is SITVG. Partial CDR3 DNA: TGTGCCTGGAGTCCTGTGGGGGTCCAAGAC. Translated: CAWSPVGVQD. The whole CDR3 protein reads CAWSPVGVQDTQYF.

With respect to this clone: Gene names refer to mouse genes. From the germline J gene comes the end of the CDR3, since the read stops 4 residues before it. This chain connects TRBV19 to TRBJ1-2, with TRBD1 identical over 7 bases. The CDR3 has 13 residues. CDR1 FNHDT and CDR2 SITEND come from the germline V gene (reference sequence). Unmatched junction bases numbered 4, after V lost 4 bases and J lost 4 bases. The CDR3: CASSPGGASDYTF. CDR3 DNA, as far as it was read: TGTGCCAGCAGTCCAGGGGGTGCCTCC.

This clone has more than one count but fewer than ten. Genes and germline come from the mouse. The read falls 4 residues short of the CDR3 end, and the missing part is taken from the germline J gene. This CDR3 is also generated by other DNA sequences in the sample. The gene calls are TRBV13-1 and TRBJ1-1; 8 nucleotides line up with TRBD1. This CDR3 has 14 amino acids. Germline V gene data show CDR1 as NSHNY and CDR2 as SYGAGN. Unmatched junction bases numbered 4, after V lost 2 bases and J lost 4 bases. The covered CDR3 bases are TGTGCCAGCAGTGAAGACAGGGGAGGCACA. Its protein is CASSEDRGGT. The full CDR3 reads CASSEDRGGTEVFF.

This clone was observed a handful of times. The genes and germline here are from mouse. The CDR3 extends 3 residues past the end of the read, so its final part is completed from the germline J gene. The V call is TRBV19, the J call TRBJ1-6; TRBD1 matches 9 bases. TRBJ1-6 is noted as an ORF with a role that remains uncertain. In germline, CDR1 is FNHDT, CDR2 SITEND (reference sequence). This CDR3 region has 17 residues. The junction had 12 bases not matched to a gene; V was cut back by 4 bases and J by 7 bases. CDR3 sequence: CASSRTLPGQGNSPLYF. The CDR3 DNA, read in part, is TGTGCCAGCAGTCGGACCCTACCGGGACAGGGAAATTCGCCC.

Regarding this clone: Gene and germline names: mouse. The CDR3 goes on 4 residues after the read ends, and that part is filled in from the germline J gene. This chain links TRBV13-2 with TRBJ2-5; 8 bases fit TRBD2. Germline V CDR1 and CDR2: NNHNN, SYGAGS (reference sequence). The CDR3 has 14 residues. The sequenced CDR3 bases are TGTGCCAGCGGTGATACTGGGGGTCCAGAC. Encoded protein: CASGDTGGPD. The CDR3, in full, reads CASGDTGGPDTQYF.

In its sample, this clone was seen many times. The genes are named according to mouse. The sequence runs out 4 residues before the end of the CDR3; the remainder is reconstructed from the germline J gene. The identical CDR3 is also encoded by other nucleotide sequences in the sample. This chain links TRBV13-1 with TRBJ2-2, with 7 positions matching TRBD2. The germline V gene has CDR1 NSHNY and CDR2 SYGAGN. The CDR3 has 15 residues. V lost 5 bases to trimming and J lost 0 bases; unmatched junction nucleotides: 4. This CDR3 is CASRAGGTNTGQLYF. Incomplete CDR3 DNA: TGTGCCAGCAGAGCTGGGGGTACAAACACCGGG.

In its sample, this clone was seen a few times. Here the gene names and germline are mouse. The read comes to an end 4 residues before the CDR3 does, leaving the germline J gene to fill in the end. V gene TRBV12-1 combines with J gene TRBJ1-1; the D is unclear. Looked up from germline, CDR1 is SGHSN and CDR2 is HYEKVE. V was trimmed by 2 bases and J by 0 bases, leaving 6 bases between them. The CDR3 covers 13 residues. Incomplete CDR3 DNA: TGTGCCAGCTCTCCTACAGCAAACACA. Its translation: CASSPTANT. The entire CDR3 protein reads CASSPTANTEVFF.

The table lists this clone with a few counts. The gene symbols are mouse symbols. The read gets to within 4 residues of the CDR3 end, and the germline J gene fills in the rest. The chain joins TRBV19 to TRBJ1-2; the D gene is possibly TRBD1 (6 bases). The CDR3 is 14 residues long. V was trimmed by 4 bases and J by 0 bases, leaving 10 bases between them. Germline lookup yields CDR1 FNHDT and CDR2 SITEND (reference sequence). The CDR3: CASSYGTTNSDYTF. The covered CDR3 bases are TGTGCCAGCAGTTACGGGACAACAAACTCC.